The subject of this entry is one T cell receptor beta chain. Its specificity is unknown. TCRdb's copy holds only in-frame clones and misses some; the assay was immunoSEQ multiplex PCR. The sample shows tens of thousands of clones, approximately 91% of them seen only once. V was cut by 3 bases and J by 2 bases, with 11 bases left in between. There are 14 residues in the CDR3. Germline V CDR1 and CDR2: SGDLS, YYNGEE. The source of the sample is a study of identifying expanded T cells in peripheral blood. Study observations and caveats: Two-week clone count variance significantly increased as total template count grew. About 1.2 clones differed between technical replicates, versus approximately 17 and 20 over time.

No infections or other immune events were documented during collection. This sequence joins TRBV9 and TRBJ2-5; D remains ambiguous. The receptor was derived from a person aged 18 to 70 in good health. The sample consisted of blood. CDR3 residues: CASSARPGQETQYF. Here the CDR3 DNA reads TGTGCCAGCAGCGCTCGACCAGGACAAGAGACCCAGTACTTC.